These 32 T cell receptor beta chains originate from one sample sequenced in a study of T cells in Graves' hyperthyroidism and ophthalmopathy. Using RNA transcripts as the source, TCR beta CDR3 regions were amplified. With the HTBI primer set, the TCR CDR3 went through a first round of RT-PCR. MiXCR was run by TCRdb on the multiplex PCR reads, yielding one entry per CDR3 protein. The sample lists a few hundred thousand distinct CDR3 sequences; roughly 21% were seen once. Material for sequencing was blood. The receptor set was obtained from a woman in her forties or fifties with Graves' hyperthyroidism.

This clonotype was recorded at least ten times. The chain links TRBV28 to TRBJ2-1; TRBD2 might be the D (6 bases). V dropped 7 bases and J dropped 8 bases, with 15 bases sitting between them. CDR1 and CDR2 (germline): MDHEN, SYDVKM. The CDR3 spans 13 residues. The CDR3 DNA reads TGTGCCAGCACCCCACTGCGGGGCGATGAGCAGTTCTTC. As protein: CASTPLRGDEQFF.

This clonotype was observed at least ten times. J is TRBJ2-3 and V is TRBV10-1, with 9 bases aligning to TRBD1. CDR3 length: 14 residues. Germline V gives CDR1 WNHNN, CDR2 SYGVQD (reference sequence). Trimming removed 5 bases from V and 3 bases from J; junction bases left unmatched: 3. In nucleotides, the CDR3 is TGCGCCAGCAGTACAGGGGGCTGGACAGATACGCAGTATTTT. Translated: CASSTGGWTDTQYF.

This clonotype occurred many times. The chain has TRBV11-1 and TRBJ1-1; D is unclear. The CDR3 has 14 residues. V lost 1 base to trimming and J lost 1 base, with 7 bases between them. CDR1 and CDR2 (germline): SGHAT, FQDESV (reference sequence). CDR3 bases: TGTGCCAGCAGCTTAGAACAGAGGAACACTGAAGCTTTCTTT. Residues: CASSLEQRNTEAFF.

This clonotype was found once. The V gene is TRBV18, the J gene TRBJ1-1; D remains unclear. V lost 5 bases to trimming and J lost 3 bases, with 10 bases between them. This CDR3 has 13 amino acids. Germline V gives CDR1 KGHSH, CDR2 LQKENI. CDR3: CASSATGYTEAFF. The DNA for the CDR3 is TGTGCCAGCTCAGCCACGGGGTACACTGAAGCTTTCTTT.

In its sample, this clonotype was seen a few times. J is TRBJ2-3 and V is TRBV5-1, with 9 bases fitting TRBD1. Germline CDR1 and CDR2: SGHRS and YFSETQ. The CDR3 sequence is 14 residues long. Losses at the gene ends were 4 bases for V and 6 bases for J; bases not matched to a gene: 6. The CDR3 sequence is CASSEGQGMDTQYF. CDR3 nucleotide sequence: TGCGCCAGCAGCGAGGGACAGGGCATGGATACGCAGTATTTT.

This clonotype was seen many times. This chain links TRBV3-1 with TRBJ1-6, with D unclear. The CDR3 contains 12 residues. The V end was cut by 2 bases, the J end by 6 bases, with 2 bases between. CDR1 LGHDT and CDR2 YNNKEL come from the germline V gene (reference sequence). The CDR3 DNA is TGTGCCAGCAGCCAAATTAATTCACCCCTCCACTTT. It is translated as CASSQINSPLHF.

The V and J genes are TRBV7-3 and TRBJ1-4, with 9 nucleotides matching TRBD1. This CDR3 is 18 amino acids long. J was trimmed by 6 bases and V by 5 bases; bases with no gene match: 16. Germline V gives CDR1 SGHTA, CDR2 FQGTGA. CDR3: CASSPRVGQGSSDEKLFF. The CDR3 coding sequence is TGTGCCAGCAGCCCCCGCGTGGGACAGGGCTCCTCCGATGAAAAACTGTTTTTT.

This clonotype was picked up a small number of times. The V gene is TRBV7-8, the J gene TRBJ1-2; D ambiguous. Germline values: CDR1 SGHVS, CDR2 FQNEAQ. The CDR3 sequence is 13 residues long. V gave up 2 bases and J gave up 5 bases, with 9 bases separating them. CDR3 DNA sequence: TGTGCCAGCAGCTTAAGACTGTTATATGGCTACACCTTC. It specifies CASSLRLLYGYTF.

For the CDR3, the DNA is TGTGCCAGCAGTTACTCTCAGGAGAGTGAAAAACTGTTTTTT. This sequence encodes CASSYSQESEKLFF. V gene TRBV6-5 combines with J gene TRBJ1-4; D remains unclear. Trimming shortened V by 0 bases and J by 7 bases, and 9 bases separated the two germline ends. CDR3 length equals 14 residues. Germline V gene sequence: CDR1 MNHEY, CDR2 SVGAGI.

The sample holds many counts of this clonotype. The chain recombines TRBV7-2 with TRBJ2-1, with TRBD2 matching over 9 bases. The CDR3 spans 17 residues. V shed 5 bases, J shed 9 bases, and the junction held 17 bases outside the gene matches. Germline CDR1 reads SGHTA; CDR2 reads FQGNSA. This CDR3 is CASSLSEISGRRGEQFF. For the CDR3, the DNA is TGTGCCAGCAGCCTTAGCGAGATTAGCGGGAGACGGGGTGAGCAGTTCTTC. Full variable domain (missing parts from reference TRBV7-2 and TRBJ2-1): GAGVSQSPSNKVTEKGKDVELRCDPISGHTALYWYRQSLGQGLEFLIYFQGNSAPDKSGLPSDRFSAERTGGSVSTLTIQRTQQEDSAVYLCASSLSEISGRRGEQFFGPGTRLTVL.

This clonotype has at least ten counts. The J gene is TRBJ2-2, the V gene TRBV7-9, with unresolved D. CDR3 length: 15 residues. V gave up 1 base and J gave up 1 base, with 7 bases separating them. CDR1 SEHNR and CDR2 FQNEAQ come from the germline V gene (reference sequence). The CDR3 reads CASSLGVGNTGELFF. DNA for the CDR3: TGTGCCAGCAGCTTAGGCGTCGGGAACACCGGGGAGCTGTTTTTT.

This clonotype has a count of ten or more. The chain links TRBV3-1 to TRBJ1-5, with D perhaps TRBD1 (5 bases). The germline V and J ends were trimmed by 0 bases and 0 bases, with 6 bases remaining between them. The CDR3 loop spans 15 amino acids. Germline V gene sequence: CDR1 LGHDT, CDR2 YNNKEL (reference sequence). DNA for the CDR3: TGTGCCAGCAGCCAAGACAGGGTTAGCAATCAGCCCCAGCATTTT. It encodes CASSQDRVSNQPQHF.

This clonotype was counted a few times. This sequence joins TRBV5-6 and TRBJ2-1, with 7 bases that match TRBD2. Trimming took 0 bases from V and 7 from J; bases not matched to a gene: 10. Germline V gene data show CDR1 as SGHDT and CDR2 as YYEEEE. The CDR3 spans 16 residues. As DNA, the CDR3 is TGTGCCAGCAGCTTGGTTTCCGGGGGAGGGATAAATGAGCAGTTCTTC. This translates into CASSLVSGGGINEQFF.

This clonotype came up many times. This chain uses TRBV7-9 with TRBJ2-3; TRBD1 agrees at 7 bases. J lost 5 bases, V lost 6 bases, and 8 bases had no gene match. This CDR3 region has 14 residues. Per germline, CDR1 SEHNR and CDR2 FQNEAQ (reference sequence). The CDR3 sequence: CASRMTGKLDTQYF. In DNA form, the CDR3 reads TGTGCCAGCAGAATGACAGGGAAGCTAGATACGCAGTATTTT.

This clonotype was seen at least ten times. This rearrangement joins TRBV28 to TRBJ1-1; D unresolved. The CDR3 spans 17 residues. Trimming took off 5 bases at V and 0 bases at J, with 19 bases between the two ends. CDR1 and CDR2 (germline): MDHEN, SYDVKM. For the CDR3, the DNA is TGTGCCAGCAGTCAGGAGAAGGGCTACATGATGAACACTGAAGCTTTCTTT. Protein product: CASSQEKGYMMNTEAFF.

The V and J genes are TRBV9 and TRBJ2-1; D remains ambiguous. The germline V and J ends were trimmed by 0 bases and 7 bases, with 14 bases remaining between them. Germline lookup yields CDR1 SGDLS and CDR2 YYNGEE. This CDR3 is 15 amino acids long. CDR3: CASSVAPHRVNEQFF. The CDR3, as DNA: TGTGCCAGCAGCGTAGCCCCCCATAGGGTAAATGAGCAGTTCTTC.

The chain is built from TRBV5-1 and TRBJ2-6; no reliable D call. CDR3 length equals 13 residues. In germline, CDR1 is SGHRS, CDR2 YFSETQ. V was clipped by 4 bases and J by 4 bases, with 6 bases between them. In DNA form, the CDR3 reads TGCGCCAGCAGCCAAAACGGGGCCAACGTCCTGACTTTC. Protein sequence: CASSQNGANVLTF.

This clonotype was detected many times. The chain has TRBV5-4 and TRBJ1-1; 8 nucleotides match TRBD1. The germline V gene has CDR1 SGHNT and CDR2 YYREEE (reference sequence). The CDR3 totals 15 residues. The V gene end was trimmed by 5 bases and the J gene end by 0 bases; junction bases not matched to a gene: 6. The CDR3 protein is CASSRKTGVNTEAFF. The CDR3 bases are TGTGCCAGCAGTCGAAAGACAGGGGTGAACACTGAAGCTTTCTTT.

The chain has TRBV29-1 and TRBJ1-1; TRBD1 agrees at 9 bases. After removal of 4 bases from V and 7 bases from J, the junction contained 4 bases not matched to a gene. Germline V CDR1 and CDR2: SQVTM, ANQGSEA. CDR3 size: 12 residues. The CDR3 reads CSVARQGVEAFF. CDR3 nucleotides: TGCAGCGTTGCTAGACAGGGGGTTGAAGCTTTCTTT.

This clonotype was recorded many times. CDR3 in amino acids: CASSQTLAYEQYF. The CDR3 nucleotides read TGTGCCAGCAGTCAGACACTAGCCTACGAGCAGTACTTC. The rearrangement links TRBV3-1 to TRBJ2-7, with a weak D call TRBD2 (5 bases). V shed 6 bases and J shed 2 bases, with 11 bases lying between them. The CDR3 runs to 13 residues. CDR1 and CDR2 from the germline V gene are LGHDT and YNNKEL (reference sequence).

This clonotype came up a few times. The rearrangement joins TRBV19 to TRBJ1-1, with D possibly TRBD1 on 6 matching bases. Germline-derived CDR1 and CDR2 are LNHDA and SQIVND (reference sequence). The V and J ends lost 2 bases and 5 bases respectively, with 15 bases between them. The CDR3 extends over 15 amino acids. In nucleotides, the CDR3 is TGTGCCAGTAGTATATCCGGGGGGCGCCGGACTGAAGCTTTCTTT. This encodes CASSISGGRRTEAFF.

This clonotype has ten or more counts. V usage is TRBV10-3 and J usage is TRBJ1-5; 8 nucleotides match TRBD1. V gave up 2 bases and J gave up 1 base; unmatched junction bases: 7. CDR3 size: 17 residues. Germline values: CDR1 ENHRY, CDR2 SYGVKD. CDR3: CAISEGQGLKSNQPQHF. CDR3 DNA sequence: TGTGCCATCAGTGAGGGACAGGGATTGAAGAGCAATCAGCCCCAGCATTTT.

As regards this clonotype: A much more abundant neighbour one base away suggests this may be a read error. The chain has TRBV11-2 and TRBJ1-1, with unresolved D. The CDR3 loop spans 15 amino acids. The V gene's germline CDR1 is SGHAT and CDR2 FQNNGV. CDR3 nucleotides: TGTGCCAGCAGCCCCGCCGTTGGTGGGTACACTGAAGCTTCCTTT. Its protein product is CASSPAVGGYTEASF.

J is TRBJ2-2 and V is TRBV19, with 8 bases identical to TRBD1. The trim removed 7 bases at V and 3 bases at J, leaving 10 bases unmatched. The CDR3 runs to 16 residues. Per the germline V gene, CDR1 is LNHDA and CDR2 is SQIVND (reference sequence). The CDR3 loop reads CASTPYGTGYTGELFF. The DNA for the CDR3 is TGTGCCAGTACCCCATACGGGACAGGTTACACCGGGGAGCTGTTTTTT. Supplemented by reference TRBV19 and TRBJ2-2, the full variable domain reads DGGITQSPKYLFRKEGQNVTLSCEQNLNHDAMYWYRQDPGQGLRLIYYSQIVNDFQKGDIAEGYSVSREKKESFPLTVTSAQKNPTAFYLCASTPYGTGYTGELFFGEGSRLTVL.

There are many counts of this clonotype. The V gene is TRBV20-1, the J gene TRBJ1-5, with D tentatively TRBD1 (5 bases). This CDR3 region has 14 residues. V was trimmed by 3 bases and J by 6 bases, leaving 15 bases between them. CDR1 is DFQATT and CDR2 is SNEGSKA in the germline V gene (reference sequence). CDR3 nucleotide sequence: TGCAGTGCTAGCGGGGGAAGCGATAGTCAGCCCCAGCATTTT. Its protein is CSASGGSDSQPQHF.

This clonotype has a count of ten or more. The rearrangement uses TRBV20-1 and TRBJ2-3, with D uncertain. Trimming stripped 7 bases from V and 7 bases from J, with 9 bases between. From germline, CDR1 is DFQATT and CDR2 SNEGSKA (reference sequence). This CDR3 spans 10 amino acids. CDR3 loop: CSGSRHTQYF. The CDR3 nucleotides read TGCAGTGGGAGCCGCCATACGCAGTATTTT.

The table lists this clonotype with many counts. This rearrangement joins TRBV5-1 to TRBJ2-5; the D gene is possibly TRBD2 (5 bases). CDR1 is SGHRS and CDR2 is YFSETQ in the germline V gene. Trimming pared 0 bases from V and 6 bases from J, leaving 6 bases between. This CDR3 is built from 12 residues. The CDR3 protein is CASSLDGKTQYF. The DNA for the CDR3 is TGCGCCAGCAGCTTGGACGGGAAGACCCAGTACTTC.

This clonotype was seen at least ten times. The V and J genes are TRBV18 and TRBJ1-2; TRBD1 matches 11 bases. Germline values: CDR1 KGHSH, CDR2 LQKENI. The CDR3 spans 14 residues. V trimming: 3 bases; J trimming: 8 bases; junction bases outside the gene matches: 5. As DNA, the CDR3 is TGTGCCAGCTCACCGCAGGGACAGGGGGAAGGCTACACCTTC. Its translation is CASSPQGQGEGYTF.

This clonotype was seen only a few times. This sequence joins TRBV29-1 and TRBJ1-2, with 8 bases identical to TRBD1. CDR1 is SQVTM and CDR2 is ANQGSEA in the germline V gene. The junction had 8 bases not matched to a gene; V was cut back by 7 bases and J by 4 bases. The CDR3 is 13 amino acids. CDR3 in DNA: TGCAGCGCCAGAGCAGGGGGCGTCTATGGCTACACCTTC. Translation gives CSARAGGVYGYTF.

The rearrangement joins TRBV3-1 to TRBJ2-7; TRBD2 agrees at 7 bases. CDR1 is LGHDT, CDR2 YNNKEL, per germline (reference sequence). J lost 3 bases, V lost 1 base, and 6 bases had no gene match. The CDR3 is made up of 15 amino acids. The CDR3 DNA reads as TGTGCCAGCAGCCAAGTTTTCGCGGGAGACTACGAGCAGTACTTC. Translating it yields CASSQVFAGDYEQYF.

This clonotype appeared many times. J is TRBJ2-1 and V is TRBV11-3; the D gene is possibly TRBD2 (5 bases). This CDR3 is 16 amino acids long. V was shortened by 0 bases and J by 3 bases, with 12 bases between the two germline ends. CDR1 and CDR2 (germline): SGHNT, YENEEA. Written as DNA, the CDR3 is TGTGCCAGCAGCTTAGATCGGGAACTATACTACAATGAGCAGTTCTTC. It encodes CASSLDRELYYNEQFF.

This clonotype came up many times. J is TRBJ2-2 and V is TRBV10-3; 10 bases map to TRBD1. Germline V gene sequence: CDR1 ENHRY, CDR2 SYGVKD. Trimming at V came to 7 bases and at J to 2 bases, leaving 7 bases not matched to a gene. CDR3 length: 16 residues. CDR3 in amino acids: CAIKTGTGANTGELFF. As DNA, the CDR3 is TGTGCCATCAAGACCGGGACAGGGGCCAACACCGGGGAGCTGTTTTTT.